Below, 12 T cell receptor beta chains from the same sample are listed, as sequenced in a study of beta chain features in type 1 diabetes. The investigators reverse transcribed all of the isolated RNA, so they sequenced expressed TCRB transcripts. Libraries were prepared by immunoSEQ multiplex PCR; TCRdb keeps only in-frame clonotypes and omits some of them. The sample carries around 450,000 clones, about an eighth recorded once. Sequences were obtained from naive CD4+ T cells from blood. All receptors derive from a woman aged 18-29 years in good health.

This clone occurred a few times. CDR3 nucleotide sequence: TGTGCCAGCAGCGAACATCGTCTCGGGGGGAGCTCCTACAATGAGCAGTTCTTC. Its protein is CASSEHRLGGSSYNEQFF. This rearrangement joins TRBV7-8 to TRBJ2-1; 7 positions agree with TRBD2. J lost 0 bases, V lost 5 bases, and 13 bases had no gene match. From germline, CDR1 is SGHVS and CDR2 FQNEAQ. The CDR3 has 18 amino acids. Full variable domain (outside the CDR3, taken from reference TRBV7-8 and TRBJ2-1): GAGVSQSPRYKVAKRGQDVALRCDPISGHVSLFWYQQALGQGPEFLTYFQNEAQLDKSGLPSDRFFAERPEGSVSTLKIQRTQQEDSAVYLCASSEHRLGGSSYNEQFFGPGTRLTVL.

This clone has just a few counts. The chain carries TRBV23-1 and TRBJ2-3; D is possibly TRBD1 or TRBD2 (5 bases each). TRBV23-1 is identified as an open reading frame with a role that is uncertain. Trimming removed 9 bases at V and 0 bases at J, with 25 bases between. The CDR3 is made up of 18 amino acids. The CDR3 sequence is CARAGTFNSLPSTDTQYF. The CDR3 nucleotides are TGCGCCAGGGCCGGGACCTTCAACAGCCTTCCTAGCACAGATACGCAGTATTTT.

CDR3 loop: CASSSGQNTGELFF. The DNA of the CDR3 is TGTGCCAGCAGTTCGGGACAGAACACCGGGGAGCTGTTTTTT. This rearrangement joins TRBV28 to TRBJ2-2; weak D call: TRBD1 (6 bases). CDR1 and CDR2 from the germline V gene are MDHEN and SYDVKM. V dropped 4 bases and J dropped 1 base, with 7 bases sitting between them. This CDR3 spans 14 amino acids.

This clone was counted a few times. V usage is TRBV9 and J usage is TRBJ2-3; weak D call: TRBD2 (5 bases). V lost 0 bases and J 0 bases, leaving 8 bases between the germline ends. Germline CDR1 and CDR2: SGDLS and YYNGEE. The CDR3 covers 15 residues. The chain's CDR3 is CASSVVATSTDTQYF. The DNA for the CDR3 is TGTGCCAGCAGCGTAGTAGCGACTAGCACAGATACGCAGTATTTT.

This clone was found many times. The chain links TRBV30 to TRBJ1-2, with D possibly being TRBD1 (6 bases). V lost 0 bases, J lost 7 bases, and 12 bases lay in between. Germline values: CDR1 GTSNPN, CDR2 SVGIG (reference sequence). This CDR3 is 13 amino acids long. The CDR3 DNA reads TGTGCCTGGAGTGTACTGGCAGGGGCTGGCTACACCTTC. Translated, it gives CAWSVLAGAGYTF. The variable domain in full, with the rest retrieved from reference TRBV30 and TRBJ1-2, is SQTIHQWPATLVQPVGSPLSLECTVEGTSNPNLYWYRQAAGRGLQLLFYSVGIGQISSEVPQNLSASRPQDRQFILSSKKLLLSDSGFYLCAWSVLAGAGYTFGSGTRLTVV.

The chain employs TRBV4-2 and TRBJ1-2; D perhaps matches TRBD1 (5 bases). The CDR3 consists of 15 residues. Trimming took off 1 base at V and 3 bases at J, with 12 bases between the two ends. Germline CDR1 is LGHNA and CDR2 is YNFKEQ. This CDR3 is CASSQGRGEDYGYTF. Written as DNA, the CDR3 is TGTGCCAGCAGCCAAGGGCGGGGCGAAGACTATGGCTACACCTTC.

The chain uses TRBV2 and TRBJ2-3, with TRBD2 identical over 9 bases. The CDR3 loop spans 15 amino acids. With V trimmed by 4 bases and J by 2 bases, 4 bases remained unmatched. Germline V CDR1 and CDR2: SNHLY, FYNNEI. In DNA, the CDR3 is TGTGCCAGCAGTGTGAGACTAGCGGACACAGATACGCAGTATTTT. Translation gives CASSVRLADTDTQYF. Together with reference TRBV2 and TRBJ2-3, the CDR3 gives the full variable domain: EPEVTQTPSHQVTQMGQEVILRCVPISNHLYFYWYRQILGQKVEFLVSFYNNEISEKSEIFDDQFSVERPDGSNFTLKIRSTKLEDSAMYFCASSVRLADTDTQYFGPGTRLTVL.

This clone has only a few counts. V gene TRBV7-3 combines with J gene TRBJ2-6; D remains ambiguous. There are 17 residues in the CDR3. With 1 base removed from V and 0 bases from J, the gap between germline ends came to 10 bases. From germline, CDR1 is SGHTA and CDR2 FQGTGA. The CDR3 protein is CASSLRADRSGANVLTF. The DNA for the CDR3 is TGTGCCAGCAGCTTAAGGGCTGATCGCTCTGGGGCCAACGTCCTGACTTTC. The whole variable domain, remainder taken from reference TRBV7-3 and TRBJ2-6, is GAGVSQTPSNKVTEKGKYVELRCDPISGHTALYWYRQSLGQGPEFLIYFQGTGAADDSGLPNDRFFAVRPEGSVSTLKIQRTERGDSAVYLCASSLRADRSGANVLTFGAGSRLTVL.

This clone showed up just a few times. V gene TRBV5-6 combines with J gene TRBJ2-2, with 8 positions matching TRBD2. CDR3 size: 15 residues. The trim removed 4 bases at V and 4 bases at J, leaving 6 bases unmatched. In germline, CDR1 is SGHDT, CDR2 YYEEEE. The CDR3 sequence: CASSPRLAGTGELFF. CDR3 in DNA: TGTGCCAGCAGCCCTCGGCTAGCGGGCACCGGGGAGCTGTTTTTT.

V gene TRBV27 combines with J gene TRBJ2-1, with TRBD1 matching 9 bases. This CDR3 comprises 14 residues. CDR1 is MNHEY, CDR2 SMNVEV, per germline (reference sequence). Unmatched junction bases numbered 3, after V lost 6 bases and J lost 3 bases. Here the CDR3 DNA reads TGTGCCAGCAGGTCGGGACAGGGCTACAATGAGCAGTTCTTC. Its translation: CASRSGQGYNEQFF.

The chain recombines TRBV4-3 with TRBJ1-1; D not certain. Trimming removed 2 bases at V and 5 bases at J, with 9 bases between. The V gene's germline CDR1 is LGHNA and CDR2 YSLEER. The CDR3 has 13 residues. DNA of the CDR3: TGCGCCAGCAGCCAACATCGAGGGACTGAAGCTTTCTTT. The encoded protein is CASSQHRGTEAFF.

The chain is built from TRBV28 and TRBJ2-7; possibly TRBD2 for D (6 bases). V was shortened by 4 bases and J by 3 bases, with 10 bases between the two germline ends. CDR1 is MDHEN, CDR2 SYDVKM, per germline. The CDR3 has 13 residues. The CDR3 sequence is CASSWGLGYEQYV. CDR3 DNA: TGTGCCAGCAGTTGGGGACTCGGCTACGAGCAGTACGTC.